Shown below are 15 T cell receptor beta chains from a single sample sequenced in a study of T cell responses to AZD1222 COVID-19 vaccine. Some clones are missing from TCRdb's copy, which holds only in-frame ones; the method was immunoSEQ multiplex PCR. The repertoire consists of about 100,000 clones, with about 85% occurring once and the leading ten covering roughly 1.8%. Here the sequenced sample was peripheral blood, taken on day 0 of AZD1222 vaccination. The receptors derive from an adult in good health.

The CDR3 nucleotides are TGTGCCAGCAGCTTATCAACAGGGGAGAGGGATGAGCAGTTCTTC. Translation gives CASSLSTGERDEQFF. V and J are TRBV13 and TRBJ2-1; 7 nucleotides line up with TRBD1. Germline values: CDR1 PRHDT, CDR2 FYEKMQ (reference sequence). V lost 2 bases and J lost 8; bases outside the gene matches: 9. This CDR3 is built from 15 residues.

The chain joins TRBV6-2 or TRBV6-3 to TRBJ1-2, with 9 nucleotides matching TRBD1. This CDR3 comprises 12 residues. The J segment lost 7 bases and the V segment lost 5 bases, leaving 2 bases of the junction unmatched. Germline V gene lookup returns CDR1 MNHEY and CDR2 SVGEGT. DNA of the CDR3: TGTGCCAGCAGTGGACAGGGGCCTGGCTACACCTTC. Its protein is CASSGQGPGYTF.

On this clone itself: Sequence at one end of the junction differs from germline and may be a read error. The CDR3 region has the DNA TGCAGTGCTAGCTCCCCGGACTTGGTTTTT. This sequence encodes CSASSPDLVF. The chain uses TRBV20-1 and TRBJ1-4; no clear D. Germline V lookup: CDR1 DFQATT, CDR2 SNEGSKA (reference sequence). The CDR3 covers 10 residues.

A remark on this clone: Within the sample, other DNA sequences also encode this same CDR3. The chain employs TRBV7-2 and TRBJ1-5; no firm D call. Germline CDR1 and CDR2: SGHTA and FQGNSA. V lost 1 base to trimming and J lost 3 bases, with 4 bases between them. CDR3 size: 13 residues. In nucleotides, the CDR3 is TGTGCCAGCAGCTTAGAATCCAATCAGCCCCAGCATTTT. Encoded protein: CASSLESNQPQHF.

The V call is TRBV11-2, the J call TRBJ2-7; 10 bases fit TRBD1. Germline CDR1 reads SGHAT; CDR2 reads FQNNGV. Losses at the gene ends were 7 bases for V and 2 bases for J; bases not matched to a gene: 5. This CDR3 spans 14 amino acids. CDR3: CASTTGTGAYEQYF. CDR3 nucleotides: TGTGCCAGCACCACCGGGACAGGGGCCTACGAGCAGTACTTC.

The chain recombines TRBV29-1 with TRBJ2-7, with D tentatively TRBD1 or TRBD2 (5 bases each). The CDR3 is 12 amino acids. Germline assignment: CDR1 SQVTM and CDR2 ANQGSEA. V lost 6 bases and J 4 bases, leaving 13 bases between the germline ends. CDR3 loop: CSVGERDYEQYF. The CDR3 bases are TGCAGCGTGGGGGAAAGGGATTACGAGCAGTACTTC.

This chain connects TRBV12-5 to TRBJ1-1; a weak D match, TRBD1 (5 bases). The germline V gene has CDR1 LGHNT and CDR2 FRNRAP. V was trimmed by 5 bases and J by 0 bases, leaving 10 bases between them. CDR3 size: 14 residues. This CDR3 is CASGPDTLNTEAFF. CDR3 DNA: TGTGCTAGTGGTCCGGACACACTGAACACTGAAGCTTTCTTT.

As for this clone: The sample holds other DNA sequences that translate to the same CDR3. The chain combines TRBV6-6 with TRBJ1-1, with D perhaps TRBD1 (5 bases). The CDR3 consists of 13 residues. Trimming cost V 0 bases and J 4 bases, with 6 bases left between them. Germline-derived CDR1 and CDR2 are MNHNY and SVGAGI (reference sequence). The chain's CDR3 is CASSYSRGTEAFF. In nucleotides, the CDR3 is TGTGCCAGCAGTTACTCGAGGGGCACTGAAGCTTTCTTT.

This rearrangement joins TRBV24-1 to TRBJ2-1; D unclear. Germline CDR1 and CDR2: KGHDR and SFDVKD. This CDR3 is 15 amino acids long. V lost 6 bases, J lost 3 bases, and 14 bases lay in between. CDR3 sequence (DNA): TGTGCCACCAGTACGAGGTCGGAGTACTACAATGAGCAGTTCTTC. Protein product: CATSTRSEYYNEQFF.

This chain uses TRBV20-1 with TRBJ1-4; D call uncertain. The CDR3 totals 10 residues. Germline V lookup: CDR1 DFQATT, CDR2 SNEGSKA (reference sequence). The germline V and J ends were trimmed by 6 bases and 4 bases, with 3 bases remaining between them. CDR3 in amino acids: CSARNEKLFF. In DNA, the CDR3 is TGCAGTGCGCGTAATGAAAAACTGTTTTTT.

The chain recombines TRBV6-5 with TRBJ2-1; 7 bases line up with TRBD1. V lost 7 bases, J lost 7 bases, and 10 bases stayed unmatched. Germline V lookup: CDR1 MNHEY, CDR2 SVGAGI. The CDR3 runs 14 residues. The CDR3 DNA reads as TGTGCCAGCACCCCCAGACAGGGACGGAATGAGCAGTTCTTC. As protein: CASTPRQGRNEQFF.

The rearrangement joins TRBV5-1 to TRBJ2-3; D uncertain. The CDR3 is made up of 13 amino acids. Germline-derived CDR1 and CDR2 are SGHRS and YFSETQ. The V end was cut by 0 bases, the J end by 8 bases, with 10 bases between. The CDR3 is CASSLEAASTQYF. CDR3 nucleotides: TGCGCCAGCAGCTTGGAGGCGGCGAGTACGCAGTATTTT.

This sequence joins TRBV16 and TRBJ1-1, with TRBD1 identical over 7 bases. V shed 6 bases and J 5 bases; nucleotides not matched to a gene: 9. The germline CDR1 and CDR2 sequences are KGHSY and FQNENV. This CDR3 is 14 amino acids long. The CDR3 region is CASRQGTESTEAFF. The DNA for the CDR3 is TGTGCCAGCAGACAAGGGACAGAAAGTACTGAAGCTTTCTTT.

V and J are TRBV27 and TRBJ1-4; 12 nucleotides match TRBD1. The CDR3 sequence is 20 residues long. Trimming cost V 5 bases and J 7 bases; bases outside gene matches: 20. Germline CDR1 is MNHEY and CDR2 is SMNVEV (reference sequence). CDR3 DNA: TGTGCCAGCAGTCCCCACTCACGCCGGGACAGGGGGCGATTAAGTGAAAAACTGTTTTTT. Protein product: CASSPHSRRDRGRLSEKLFF. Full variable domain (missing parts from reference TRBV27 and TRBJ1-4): EAQVTQNPRYLITVTGKKLTVTCSQNMNHEYMSWYRQDPGLGLRQIYYSMNVEVTDKGDVPEGYKVSRKEKRNFPLILESPSPNQTSLYFCASSPHSRRDRGRLSEKLFFGSGTQLSVL.

The CDR3 loop is CASSLLGTGSVSGNTIYF. DNA for the CDR3: TGCGCCAGCAGCTTGTTGGGGACAGGGTCGGTCTCTGGAAACACCATATATTTT. The chain joins TRBV5-1 to TRBJ1-3; 9 bases are shared with TRBD1. There are 18 residues in the CDR3. Trimming removed 1 base from V and 0 bases from J; junction bases left unmatched: 8. Per the germline V gene, CDR1 is SGHRS and CDR2 is YFSETQ.